The rows below give T cell receptor beta chains drawn from one sample of a study of blood T cells in healthy people across ages. TCRdb analysed the 5' RACE reads with MiXCR anew, one entry per CDR3 protein. The sample consists of around 1,600,000 distinct CDR3 sequences, approximately 43% of them appearing once. Sequenced sample: blood. These receptors came from a woman aged 18-29 years in good health. Both conserved end residues are part of each CDR3. D genes are given only for firm matches. Clone size, where shown, is once, few, many, or a class for clones that have expanded.

>TRBJ2-1|.|TRBD2|TRBV28
CASRDIPLDEFRASGRLAAREQFF
TGTGCCAGCAGAGATATCCCTCTTGACGAGTTTCGGGCTAGCGGGAGATTGGCGGCTAGGGAGCAGTTCTTC
>TRBJ1-1|few|.|TRBV12-3/TRBV12-4
CASSWQENTEAFF
TGTGCCAGCAGTTGGCAGGAGAACACTGAAGCTTTCTTT
>TRBJ1-5|few|.|TRBV7-2
CASSLWGQGMNQPQHF
TGTGCCAGCAGCTTATGGGGGCAGGGGATGAATCAGCCCCAGCATTTT
>TRBJ2-2|.|.|TRBV9
CASTLGTGELFF
TGTGCCAGCACGTTGGGCACCGGGGAGCTGTTTTTT
>TRBJ2-1|few|.|TRBV11-2
CASSLTLDGSYNEQFF
TGTGCCAGCAGCTTAACGCTCGACGGCTCCTACAATGAGCAGTTCTTC
>TRBJ2-2|.|TRBD2|TRBV20-1
CSARTSLDGELFF
TGCAGTGCTAGGACTAGCCTAGACGGGGAGCTGTTTTTT
>TRBJ1-4|few|.|TRBV27
CASSLASSIREKLFF
TGTGCCAGCAGTTTAGCCTCGTCCATTCGGGAAAAACTGTTTTTT
>TRBJ2-1|many|.|TRBV12-3/TRBV12-4
CASSPSRSYNEQFF
TGTGCCAGCAGCCCCTCAAGGTCCTACAATGAGCAGTTCTTC
>TRBJ2-1|few|.|TRBV6-1
CASLAHNEQFF
TGTGCCAGCCTAGCCCACAATGAGCAGTTCTTC
>TRBJ2-2|.|TRBD1|TRBV7-9
CASSPRRTGNTGELFF
TGTGCCAGCAGCCCCCGACGGACAGGGAACACCGGGGAGCTGTTTTTT
>TRBJ1-5|.|TRBD1|TRBV5-1
CASSLGQGTSNQPQHF
TGCGCCAGCAGCTTGGGACAGGGGACTTCAAATCAGCCCCAGCATTTT
>TRBJ2-2|.|.|TRBV10-3
CAVKLAGNTGGLFF
TGTGCCGTCAAATTGGCAGGGAACACCGGGGGGCTGTTTTTT
>TRBJ2-7|few|TRBD2|TRBV7-2
CASSYVSGSYEQYF
TGTGCCAGCAGCTACGTTAGCGGGAGCTACGAGCAGTACTTC
>TRBJ1-2|.|.|TRBV12-3/TRBV12-4
CASSHGPRYGYTF
TGTGCCAGCAGCCACGGACCCCGCTATGGCTACACCTTC
>TRBJ2-1|.|.|TRBV24-1
CATSDLSTFSYNEQFF
TGTGCCACCAGTGATTTAAGCACGTTCTCCTACAATGAGCAGTTCTTC
>TRBJ1-2|.|.|TRBV20-1
CSARGGVTNYGYTF
TGCAGTGCTAGAGGAGGGGTCACAAACTATGGCTACACCTTC
>TRBJ1-2|few|TRBD1|TRBV29-1
CSARGGQENYGYTF
TGCAGCGCCCGGGGGGGACAGGAGAACTATGGCTACACCTTC
>TRBJ2-5|few|TRBD1|TRBV27
CASSRSTGQQYF
TGTGCCAGCAGTCGATCGACAGGGCAACAGTACTTC
>TRBJ2-1|few|.|TRBV28
CASSKLAYEQFF
TGTGCCAGCAGCAAACTAGCATATGAGCAGTTCTTC
>TRBJ2-7|few|.|TRBV13
CASSPGVGEQYF
TGTGCCAGCAGCCCTGGCGTCGGAGAGCAGTACTTC